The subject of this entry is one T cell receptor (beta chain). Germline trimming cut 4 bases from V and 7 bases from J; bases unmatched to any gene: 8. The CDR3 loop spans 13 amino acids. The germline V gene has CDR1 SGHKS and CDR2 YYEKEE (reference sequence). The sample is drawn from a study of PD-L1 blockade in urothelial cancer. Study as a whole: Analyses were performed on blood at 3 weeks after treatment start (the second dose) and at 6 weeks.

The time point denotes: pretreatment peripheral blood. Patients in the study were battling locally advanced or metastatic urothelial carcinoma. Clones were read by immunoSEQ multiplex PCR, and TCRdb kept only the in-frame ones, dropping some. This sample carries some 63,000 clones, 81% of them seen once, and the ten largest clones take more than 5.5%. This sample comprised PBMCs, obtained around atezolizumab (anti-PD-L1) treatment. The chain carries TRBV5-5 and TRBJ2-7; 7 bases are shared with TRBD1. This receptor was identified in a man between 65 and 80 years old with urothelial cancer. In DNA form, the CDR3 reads TGTGCCAGCAGCCTGACAGGGCATGGGGAGCAGTACTTC. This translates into CASSLTGHGEQYF.